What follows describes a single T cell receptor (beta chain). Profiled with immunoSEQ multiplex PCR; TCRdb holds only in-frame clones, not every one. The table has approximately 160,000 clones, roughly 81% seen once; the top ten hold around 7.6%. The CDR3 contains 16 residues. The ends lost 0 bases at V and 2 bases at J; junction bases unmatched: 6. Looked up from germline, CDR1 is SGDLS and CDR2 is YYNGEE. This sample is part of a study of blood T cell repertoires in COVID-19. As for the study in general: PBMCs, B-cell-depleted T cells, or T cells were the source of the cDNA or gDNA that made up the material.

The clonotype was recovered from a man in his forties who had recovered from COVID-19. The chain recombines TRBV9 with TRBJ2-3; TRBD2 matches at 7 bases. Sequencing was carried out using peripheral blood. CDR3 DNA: TGTGCCAGCAGCGTAGGTGGTAGCGGGTACACAGATACGCAGTATTTT. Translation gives CASSVGGSGYTDTQYF.